The 29 T cell receptor beta chains listed next were all sequenced from one sample in a study of cytomegalovirus exposure and HLA in healthy donors. Researchers ran the PCR with 60 Vbeta and 13 Jbeta primers. The method was immunoSEQ multiplex PCR; TCRdb's version includes in-frame clones alone and lacks a portion of them. The table includes over 150,000 clones, 80% to 85% detected once. The specimen was PBMCs. Receptors originate from a human donor in good health.

As for this clone: The same CDR3 arises from other DNA sequences in this sample as well. The chain employs TRBV5-1 and TRBJ2-7; 10 bases line up with TRBD1. CDR1 is SGHRS, CDR2 YFSETQ, per germline. The CDR3 is 15 residues long. J gave up 2 bases and V 0 bases, and 2 bases lay outside the gene matches. CDR3 residues: CASSLGQGATYEQYF. The CDR3 DNA reads TGCGCCAGCAGCTTGGGACAGGGGGCCACCTACGAGCAGTACTTC.

The chain joins TRBV4-1 to TRBJ1-3; weak D call: TRBD1 (5 bases). Germline loops: CDR1 MGHRA, CDR2 YSYEKL. CDR3 size: 16 residues. V was pared by 3 bases and J by 10 bases, with 22 bases between. The CDR3 sequence is CASSQLPGPGGGTIYF. DNA for the CDR3: TGCGCCAGCAGCCAGCTCCCGGGACCGGGGGGAGGAACCATATATTTT.

This chain uses TRBV20-1 with TRBJ2-7, with D possibly TRBD1 on 5 matching bases. The CDR3 is 11 residues long. Germline V lookup: CDR1 DFQATT, CDR2 SNEGSKA (reference sequence). V shed 0 bases and J shed 9 bases, with 9 bases lying between them. CDR3 amino acids: CSARDARVQYF. The CDR3 nucleotides are TGCAGTGCTAGAGATGCCAGGGTGCAGTACTTC.

This chain links TRBV9 with TRBJ2-1, with a possible D match to TRBD1 (5 bases). Germline CDR1 SGDLS, CDR2 YYNGEE. The CDR3 runs 14 residues. V was clipped by 3 bases and J by 7 bases, with 14 bases between them. CDR3 DNA: TGTGCCAGCAGCGAGAGCCTCTACAGGAATGAGCAGTTCTTC. Amino acids: CASSESLYRNEQFF. The variable domain in full, with the rest retrieved from reference TRBV9 and TRBJ2-1, is DSGVTQTPKHLITATGQRVTLRCSPRSGDLSVYWYQQSLDQGLQFLIQYYNGEERAKGNILERFSAQQFPDLHSELNLSSLELGDSALYFCASSESLYRNEQFFGPGTRLTVL.

This clone has more than one count but fewer than ten. The gene calls are TRBV4-2 and TRBJ1-1, with 9 bases that match TRBD1. Germline lookup yields CDR1 LGHNA and CDR2 YNFKEQ. Losses at the gene ends were 0 bases for V and 9 bases for J; bases not matched to a gene: 8. The CDR3 loop spans 15 amino acids. The CDR3 is CASSQEDRTGEKAFF. For the CDR3, the DNA is TGTGCCAGCAGCCAAGAAGACAGGACAGGGGAAAAAGCTTTCTTT.

The V and J genes are TRBV5-1 and TRBJ2-7, with 9 bases matching TRBD1. CDR1 SGHRS and CDR2 YFSETQ come from the germline V gene. The CDR3 is 16 amino acids. The junction had 10 bases not matched to a gene; V was cut back by 4 bases and J by 2 bases. CDR3 loop: CASSRVPGQGTYEQYF. DNA of the CDR3: TGCGCCAGCAGCCGTGTCCCGGGACAGGGTACCTACGAGCAGTACTTC.

The chain employs TRBV21-1 and TRBJ2-7; the DNA was not used to check the table's D call, TRBD2. TRBV21-1 is labeled a pseudogene. This CDR3 is built from 11 residues. The CDR3 sequence: CATVSEYEQYF. CDR3 DNA sequence: TGTGCCACCGTATCTGAGTACGAGCAGTACTTC.

The genes are TRBV7-2 and TRBJ2-2, with TRBD2 matching over 7 bases. Trimming removed 5 bases from V and 6 bases from J; junction bases left unmatched: 15. Germline assignment: CDR1 SGHTA and CDR2 FQGNSA. This CDR3 is built from 17 residues. The CDR3 region is CASSAKRDYRGSGELFF. DNA for the CDR3: TGTGCCAGCAGCGCAAAGAGGGACTATAGGGGCTCCGGGGAGCTGTTTTTT.

The chain employs TRBV6-5 and TRBJ1-5, with 7 bases lining up with TRBD1. In germline, CDR1 is MNHEY, CDR2 SVGAGI. V shed 6 bases, J shed 3 bases, and the junction held 8 bases outside the gene matches. The CDR3 loop spans 15 amino acids. The CDR3 bases are TGTGCCAGCAGACCCCGACAGGGACACAATCAGCCCCAGCATTTT. Amino acids: CASRPRQGHNQPQHF.

This clone came up a few times. The chain recombines TRBV27 with TRBJ2-7; D is unclear. V was pared by 1 base and J by 4 bases, with 11 bases between. Germline V gives CDR1 MNHEY, CDR2 SMNVEV (reference sequence). The CDR3 loop spans 14 amino acids. CDR3 sequence (DNA): TGTGCCAGCAGTTTATATTCGGGTCTGTACGAGCAGTACTTC. This gives the protein CASSLYSGLYEQYF.

The chain recombines TRBV9 with TRBJ1-1, with D unclear. CDR3 length equals 15 residues. Germline V gene data show CDR1 as SGDLS and CDR2 as YYNGEE. Trimming left V 3 bases short and J 1 base short, with 13 bases between. CDR3 in amino acids: CASSATRGPNTEAFF. The CDR3 region has the DNA TGTGCCAGCAGCGCGACCCGGGGTCCGAACACTGAAGCTTTCTTT.

J is TRBJ2-1 and V is TRBV4-3; no clear D. The V end lost 0 bases, the J end lost 8 bases, and 8 bases lay between the germline ends. There are 13 residues in the CDR3. CDR1 and CDR2 (germline): LGHNA, YSLEER. The CDR3, as DNA: TGCGCCAGCAGCCAAGAATCCGTAGATGAGCAGTTCTTC. Residues: CASSQESVDEQFF.

This clone was seen a handful of times. The genes are TRBV5-6 and TRBJ2-1, with 12 bases matching TRBD1. Trimming at V came to 4 bases and at J to 0 bases, leaving 8 bases not matched to a gene. This CDR3 has 18 amino acids. CDR1 is SGHDT and CDR2 is YYEEEE in the germline V gene. The CDR3 sequence is CASSEGTGGESSYNEQFF. In DNA, the CDR3 is TGTGCCAGCAGCGAGGGGACAGGGGGCGAAAGCTCCTACAATGAGCAGTTCTTC.

The chain employs TRBV12-5 and TRBJ1-5; TRBD1 might be the D (6 bases). This CDR3 is 14 amino acids long. V shed 2 bases and J shed 3 bases, with 8 bases lying between them. CDR1 LGHNT and CDR2 FRNRAP come from the germline V gene. The CDR3 nucleotides read TGTGCTAGTGGTTTGACAGGGATCAATCAGCCCCAGCATTTT. Protein product: CASGLTGINQPQHF.

The V and J genes are TRBV6-5 and TRBJ2-7; tentatively, D is TRBD1 (6 bases). The V end was cut by 4 bases, the J end by 7 bases, with 14 bases between. The CDR3 sequence is 13 residues long. CDR1 and CDR2 from the germline V gene are MNHEY and SVGAGI. CDR3 coding DNA: TGTGCCAGCAGTTTACTGGGCGACAGGGAGCAGTACTTC. Translation: CASSLLGDREQYF.

This chain links TRBV27 with TRBJ1-1, with 8 nucleotides matching TRBD1. Germline CDR1 reads MNHEY; CDR2 reads SMNVEV (reference sequence). V was clipped by 2 bases and J by 5 bases; unmatched bases: 13. CDR3 length: 17 residues. For the CDR3, the DNA is TGTGCCAGCAGTTTACACCGACAGGGGCAGTCTTGGACTGAAGCTTTCTTT. This translates into CASSLHRQGQSWTEAFF.

The chain recombines TRBV5-1 with TRBJ2-7; tentatively, D is TRBD1 (6 bases). Germline loops: CDR1 SGHRS, CDR2 YFSETQ. The CDR3 contains 14 residues. Between the trimmed V and J ends, which lost 0 bases and 5 bases, there was a span of 12 bases. The CDR3 nucleotides read TGCGCCAGCAGCTTGGAAACAGGGTTTAACGAGCAGTACTTC. Its protein product is CASSLETGFNEQYF.

The rearrangement uses TRBV6-6 and TRBJ2-5; 11 bases are shared with TRBD2. Germline CDR1 and CDR2: MNHNY and SVGAGI (reference sequence). Trimming took 5 bases from V and 5 from J; bases not matched to a gene: 4. The CDR3 contains 14 residues. CDR3 loop: CASSPSGGRETQYF. CDR3 bases: TGTGCCAGCAGTCCTAGCGGGGGGAGGGAGACCCAGTACTTC.

The CDR3 bases are TGCGCCAGCAGTCCGGACAGACGGGAGACCCAGTACTTC. Translation: CASSPDRRETQYF. V and J are TRBV4-3 and TRBJ2-5; D possibly corresponds to TRBD1 (6 bases). Germline V gene sequence: CDR1 LGHNA, CDR2 YSLEER. The CDR3 sequence is 13 residues long. Between the trimmed V and J ends, which lost 6 bases and 5 bases, there was a span of 13 bases.

The rearrangement links TRBV11-2 to TRBJ2-7; TRBD1 might be the D (6 bases). The CDR3 length is 17 residues. The V end was cut by 7 bases, the J end by 1 base, with 23 bases between. The germline V gene has CDR1 SGHAT and CDR2 FQNNGV. The chain's CDR3 is CASTFVTGTTISYEQYF. The CDR3 nucleotides read TGTGCCAGCACCTTCGTAACCGGGACAACCATTTCCTACGAGCAGTACTTC.

The DNA for the CDR3 is TGTGCCAGCAGCACGGGTCCGAGGGGCTACACCTTC. Its protein is CASSTGPRGYTF. The chain is built from TRBV9 and TRBJ1-2; D uncertain. V gave up 4 bases and J gave up 8 bases, with 12 bases separating them. Germline V CDR1 and CDR2: SGDLS, YYNGEE. The CDR3 has 12 amino acids. Complete variable domain (other parts from reference TRBV9 and TRBJ1-2): DSGVTQTPKHLITATGQRVTLRCSPRSGDLSVYWYQQSLDQGLQFLIQYYNGEERAKGNILERFSAQQFPDLHSELNLSSLELGDSALYFCASSTGPRGYTFGSGTRLTVV.

This clone was counted between two and nine times. CDR3 loop: CASSLGRTGVMVGYTF. CDR3 DNA: TGTGCCAGCAGCTTAGGAAGGACAGGGGTTATGGTTGGCTACACCTTC. The chain links TRBV13 to TRBJ1-2; 9 positions agree with TRBD1. V was clipped by 0 bases and J by 7 bases; unmatched bases: 9. Germline CDR1 PRHDT, CDR2 FYEKMQ (reference sequence). The CDR3 extends over 16 amino acids. Full variable domain (missing parts from reference TRBV13 and TRBJ1-2): AAGVIQSPRHLIKEKRETATLKCYPIPRHDTVYWYQQGPGQDPQFLISFYEKMQSDKGSIPDRFSAQQFSDYHSELNMSSLELGDSALYFCASSLGRTGVMVGYTFGSGTRLTVV.

The chain carries TRBV5-1 and TRBJ2-3; a weak D match, TRBD1 (6 bases). This CDR3 contains 16 residues. V shed 3 bases and J shed 2 bases, with 16 bases lying between them. Germline assignment: CDR1 SGHRS and CDR2 YFSETQ. CDR3 sequence: CASSSGVRGYTDTQYF. The CDR3, as DNA: TGCGCCAGCAGCTCAGGGGTCAGGGGCTACACAGATACGCAGTATTTT.

The chain has TRBV5-1 and TRBJ1-3, with 7 bases identical to TRBD1. There are 15 residues in the CDR3. V was pared by 4 bases and J by 1 base, with 5 bases of the junction left unmatched. The germline V gene encodes CDR1 SGHRS and CDR2 YFSETQ. The CDR3 sequence: CASSPGGSSGNTIYF. In DNA form, the CDR3 reads TGCGCCAGCAGCCCAGGGGGGTCTTCTGGAAACACCATATATTTT.

The rearrangement uses TRBV7-9 and TRBJ1-1; no clear D gene. CDR3 length equals 14 residues. The ends were cut back, 5 bases at V and 4 bases at J, with 14 bases in the middle. CDR1 and CDR2 (germline): SEHNR, FQNEAQ (reference sequence). CDR3 bases: TGTGCCAGCAGCCCGGGGTTATTGGGCACTGAAGCTTTCTTT. Translating it yields CASSPGLLGTEAFF.

The chain uses TRBV7-8 and TRBJ2-1; 9 nucleotides align to TRBD1. The germline V gene has CDR1 SGHVS and CDR2 FQNEAQ. Losses at the gene ends were 3 bases for V and 4 bases for J; bases not matched to a gene: 7. There are 16 residues in the CDR3. The CDR3 spells CASSLGTGGSYNEQFF. CDR3 DNA: TGTGCCAGCAGCTTGGGAACAGGGGGCTCATACAATGAGCAGTTCTTC.

The chain joins TRBV4-3 to TRBJ2-7, with D possibly TRBD1 on 6 matching bases. V dropped 0 bases and J dropped 3 bases, with 12 bases sitting between them. This CDR3 spans 15 amino acids. Germline CDR1 is LGHNA and CDR2 is YSLEER. This CDR3 is CASSQERTGIYEQYF. CDR3 DNA: TGCGCCAGCAGCCAAGAAAGAACAGGGATCTACGAGCAGTACTTC.

The V gene is TRBV19, the J gene TRBJ1-5, with TRBD1 identical over 10 bases. Germline V lookup: CDR1 LNHDA, CDR2 SQIVND (reference sequence). J was trimmed by 5 bases and V by 4 bases; bases with no gene match: 2. CDR3 length: 14 residues. CDR3 amino acids: CASSKDRGYQPQHF. The CDR3 DNA is TGTGCCAGTAGTAAGGACAGGGGGTATCAGCCCCAGCATTTT.

This clone was seen a few times. The V gene is TRBV19, the J gene TRBJ1-5, with D possibly matching TRBD1 (6 bases). V lost 4 bases and J lost 6, with 10 bases in between. The germline CDR1 and CDR2 sequences are LNHDA and SQIVND (reference sequence). There are 13 residues in the CDR3. In DNA form, the CDR3 reads TGTGCCAGTAGTAGGTCAGGGGTTCAGCCCCAGCATTTT. Its translation is CASSRSGVQPQHF.